This is a list of T cell receptor beta chains from one sample in a study of follicular helper T cells after annual influenza vaccination. The table came from immunoSEQ multiplex PCR; TCRdb's copy has only in-frame clones and leaves some out. The sample records 28,000 or so clones, roughly 80% being singletons. This material consisted of CXCR5+ CD38- circulating T follicular helper cells from blood, taken on the day of influenza vaccination. The receptors derive from an adult who received the influenza vaccine. Both conserved end residues are part of each CDR3. D genes are given only for firm matches. For some rows the clone size is stated as once, few or many, or as a class when expanded; others skip it.

abundance	v_gene	d_gene	len	j_gene	CDR3nt	CDR3aa
-	TRBV4-2	-	15	TRBJ2-3	TGTGCCAGCAGCCAAGACCGAGTTAGCACAGATACGCAGTATTTT	CASSQDRVSTDTQYF
-	TRBV28	-	15	TRBJ1-5	TGTGCCAGCAGCGCCGCCTCAGGCGGCAATCAGCCCCAGCATTTT	CASSAASGGNQPQHF
-	TRBV11-1	TRBD2	15	TRBJ2-1	TGTGCCAGCAGACTAGCGGGAGGGCCTATTTATGAGCAGTTCTTC	CASRLAGGPIYEQFF
-	TRBV30	-	12	TRBJ2-7	TGTGCCTGGAACTCCCAGGGGTACGAGCAGTACTTC	CAWNSQGYEQYF
-	TRBV27	TRBD2	15	TRBJ2-1	TGTGCCAGCAGTTTACGGGAGGGGGGTGGCTATGAGCAGTTCTTC	CASSLREGGGYEQFF
-	TRBV7-6	-	15	TRBJ2-5	TGTGCCAGCAGCTTACGGCAGGCCTTGCAAGAGACCCAGTACTTC	CASSLRQALQETQYF
-	TRBV5-1	TRBD1	16	TRBJ1-4	TGCGCCAGCAGCCGCGGGACAGAGGCAACTAATGAAAAACTGTTTTTT	CASSRGTEATNEKLFF
-	TRBV6-1	-	15	TRBJ1-5	TGTGCCAGCAGTATCTCTATCTATAGCAATCAGCCCCAGCATTTT	CASSISIYSNQPQHF
-	TRBV2	-	10	TRBJ2-7	TGTGCCAGCTTACACTACGAGCAGTACTTC	CASLHYEQYF
-	TRBV5-1	-	15	TRBJ1-1	TGCGCCAGCAGCTTGGGCGGGAATGGGGGCACTGAAGCTTTCTTT	CASSLGGNGGTEAFF
-	TRBV4-2	-	15	TRBJ1-1	TGTGCCAGCAGTCAACTCCAGGGCGTGAACACTGAAGCTTTCTTT	CASSQLQGVNTEAFF
-	TRBV30	TRBD1	13	TRBJ2-1	TGTGCCTGGACCGGGACAGGGTACAATGAGCAGTTCTTC	CAWTGTGYNEQFF
-	TRBV7-3	-	15	TRBJ2-5	TGTGCCAGCAGCATTGGCGGTCGCGGCCAAGAGACCCAGTACTTC	CASSIGGRGQETQYF
-	TRBV30	TRBD2	15	TRBJ2-3	TGTGCCTGGAGTGTAGGCGGGGGGGCGGGAGATACGCAGTATTTT	CAWSVGGGAGDTQYF
-	TRBV27	-	13	TRBJ2-1	TGTGCCAGCACCCTAATACGGGGCAATGAGCAGTTCTTC	CASTLIRGNEQFF
-	TRBV13	-	13	TRBJ2-7	TGTGCCAGCAGCTTAAGAGATACCTACGAGCAGTACTTC	CASSLRDTYEQYF
-	TRBV7-9	-	18	TRBJ2-5	TGTGCCAGCAGTGATCCGGCGGGGGCCGCACGCCGTGGAGAGACCCAGTACTTC	CASSDPAGAARRGETQYF
-	TRBV5-1	-	12	TRBJ2-7	TGCGCCAGCAAGAAGTCTGACTACGAGCAGTACTTC	CASKKSDYEQYF
-	TRBV11-1	TRBD1	14	TRBJ2-7	TGTGCCAGCAGCTTGGGCCGGACAGGGGGTGTGCAGTACTTC	CASSLGRTGGVQYF
-	TRBV30	TRBD2	16	TRBJ2-7	TGTGCCTGGAGAGGTTGGGGGACTAGTAATTTATACGAGCAGTACTTC	CAWRGWGTSNLYEQYF
-	TRBV19	TRBD2	15	TRBJ2-1	TGTGCCAGCCACTCTAGCGGGGGGTCCTACAATGAGCAGTTCTTC	CASHSSGGSYNEQFF
few	TRBV6-5	-	14	TRBJ1-1	TGTGCCAGCAGTTACCAAGGGCGGACAGCAGAAGCTTTCTTT	CASSYQGRTAEAFF
once	TRBV6-5	TRBD2	14	TRBJ2-1	TGTGCCAGCAATCGGGCTAGCGGTTACAATGAGCAGTTCTTC	CASNRASGYNEQFF
few	TRBV7-9	-	14	TRBJ1-5	TGTGCCAGCAGCTCTTTGACTGCCAATCAGCCCCAGCATTTT	CASSSLTANQPQHF
-	TRBV5-6	-	12	TRBJ1-1	TGTGCCAGCAAGGGGGGGCGCACTGAAGCTTTCTTT	CASKGGRTEAFF
-	TRBV5-6	-	14	TRBJ2-5	TGTGCCAGCAGCTTGAGTCAGGTCAAAGAGACCCAGTACTTC	CASSLSQVKETQYF
few	TRBV29-1	TRBD1	14	TRBJ2-2	TGCAGCGTCCGGGACAGGGACGGCACCGGGGAGCTGTTTTTT	CSVRDRDGTGELFF
-	TRBV11-2	-	12	TRBJ1-5	TGTGCCAGCAGTCCGAGCAATCAGCCCCAGCATTTT	CASSPSNQPQHF
-	TRBV11-2	-	12	TRBJ2-7	TGTGCCAGCAGCGCGAAGGGGAACGAGCAGTACTTC	CASSAKGNEQYF
-	TRBV7-2	TRBD1	15	TRBJ1-4	TGTGCCAGCAGCTTAATGGACAGGGGGCTTGGAAAACTGTTTTTT	CASSLMDRGLGKLFF
-	TRBV5-4	-	11	TRBJ2-5	TGTGCCAGCAGCCAACAAGAGACCCAGTACTTC	CASSQQETQYF
-	TRBV27	-	15	TRBJ2-3	TGTGCCAGCAGTTACGCCGGGACTAGCACAGATACGCAGTATTTT	CASSYAGTSTDTQYF
-	TRBV28	TRBD2	17	TRBJ2-1	TGTGCCAGCAGCTCCCGGACTAGCGGGTTATCCTACAATGAGCAGTTCTTC	CASSSRTSGLSYNEQFF
-	TRBV7-9	TRBD2	16	TRBJ2-3	TGTGCCAGCAGCTTAGGTCCAGCGGGGGGGCTGGATACGCAGTATTTT	CASSLGPAGGLDTQYF
-	TRBV5-1	-	12	TRBJ2-7	TGCGCCAGCAGATTGAACTCCTACGAGCAGTACTTC	CASRLNSYEQYF
-	TRBV15	-	13	TRBJ2-5	TGTGCCACCAGCAGAGCCTACCAAGAGACCCAGTACTTC	CATSRAYQETQYF
few	TRBV6-5	-	13	TRBJ1-2	TGTGCCAGCAGTGCAGGTTACGGTTCTGGCTACACCTTC	CASSAGYGSGYTF
-	TRBV7-8	TRBD1	13	TRBJ2-2	TGTGCCAGCAGCACCGACAGGGCCGGGGAGCTGTTTTTT	CASSTDRAGELFF
-	TRBV18	TRBD1	12	TRBJ1-1	TGTGCCAGCATGCAGGGGGGCACTGAAGCTTTCTTT	CASMQGGTEAFF
-	TRBV7-2	TRBD2	14	TRBJ2-1	TGTGCCAGCAGAGCCGGGACTAGCGGCAATGAGCAGTTCTTC	CASRAGTSGNEQFF
-	TRBV18	TRBD2	16	TRBJ2-2	TGTGCCAGCTCACCGCTAGCGGGAGAGAACACCGGGGAGCTGTTTTTT	CASSPLAGENTGELFF
-	TRBV19	TRBD1	15	TRBJ2-1	TGTGCCAGTAGTTTCCCCGGGACAGTTAACAATGAGCAGTTCTTC	CASSFPGTVNNEQFF
-	TRBV30	TRBD1	14	TRBJ1-3	TGTGCCTGGAGTCGGGACAGCTCTGGAAACACCATATATTTT	CAWSRDSSGNTIYF
-	TRBV18	-	12	TRBJ2-7	TGTGCCAGCTCGGGGAGCTCCTACGAGCAGTACTTC	CASSGSSYEQYF
-	TRBV5-1	TRBD1	15	TRBJ1-1	TGCGCCAGCAGCTTGGACCGACAGGGTAACACTGAAGCTTTCTTT	CASSLDRQGNTEAFF
-	TRBV5-6	-	16	TRBJ1-2	TGTGCCAGCAGCTTGGCCCTCGGGGGATCTAACTATGGCTACACCTTC	CASSLALGGSNYGYTF
-	TRBV4-1	-	14	TRBJ1-2	TGCGCCAGCAGCCAACCCTCGGGAAACTATGGCTACACCTTC	CASSQPSGNYGYTF
-	TRBV28	TRBD1	14	TRBJ2-5	TGTGCCAGCAGTTTATCCGACAGGGGGGAGACCCAGTACTTC	CASSLSDRGETQYF
-	TRBV14	-	13	TRBJ1-2	TGTGCCAGCAGCCCTGCGGCAGACTATGGCTACACCTTC	CASSPAADYGYTF